These 17 T cell receptor beta chains originate from one sample sequenced in a study of T cells in Graves' hyperthyroidism and ophthalmopathy. The TCR beta CDR3 regions underwent amplification using RNA transcripts as the source. The TCR CDR3 was amplified in a first-round RT-PCR using the HTBI primer set. From the multiplex PCR reads, TCRdb called clonotypes with MiXCR, one entry per CDR3 protein. The sample contains almost 600,000 distinct CDR3 sequences, more than 45% of which appear only once. Material: peripheral blood or thyroid tissue (not recorded which). The source is a woman aged 18-29 years with Graves' hyperthyroidism.

The sample holds a few counts of this clonotype. For the CDR3, the DNA is TGTGCCAGCACCAGCCCCACAGGCCTAAGGGAGACCCAGTACTTC. Translating it yields CASTSPTGLRETQYF. The rearrangement joins TRBV12-3 or TRBV12-4 to TRBJ2-5, with D perhaps matching TRBD1 (5 bases). CDR3 length: 15 residues. V lost 7 bases and J lost 5, with 20 bases in between.

The CDR3 is CSVRPRREGTYEQYF. The CDR3 bases are TGCAGCGTTCGTCCTAGGCGGGAGGGGACCTACGAGCAGTACTTC. The rearrangement links TRBV29-1 to TRBJ2-7, with 9 nucleotides matching TRBD2. The V and J ends lost 5 bases and 2 bases, in that order; junction bases with no gene match: 10. The CDR3 consists of 15 residues. CDR1 is SQVTM and CDR2 is ANQGSEA in the germline V gene.

V gene TRBV20-1 combines with J gene TRBJ2-7, with 9 bases identical to TRBD1. CDR1 is DFQATT, CDR2 SNEGSKA, per germline (reference sequence). The CDR3 sequence is 15 residues long. V gave up 6 bases and J gave up 0 bases; unmatched junction bases: 9. The CDR3: CSAGGQGPSSYEQYF. The DNA for the CDR3 is TGCAGTGCGGGGGGACAGGGACCAAGCTCCTACGAGCAGTACTTC.

Remarks on this clonotype: Its ends do not fully match the called genes, so a read error is possible. The chain couples TRBV7-3 to TRBJ2-5, with a weak D call TRBD1 (5 bases). The CDR3 is 17 amino acids. Germline assignment: CDR1 SGHTA and CDR2 FQGTGA. The CDR3 protein is CASSLLFGHSYQETQYF. CDR3 coding DNA: TGCGCCAGCAGCCTCCTTTTTGGACATTCGTACCAAGAGACCCAGTACTTC.

This clonotype was detected many times. The gene calls are TRBV5-8 and TRBJ2-6; unclear D gene. This CDR3 has 17 amino acids. Germline V gene sequence: CDR1 SGHTS, CDR2 YDEGEE. Trimming stripped 4 bases from V and 1 base from J, with 15 bases between. The CDR3 is CASSTLLAKSGANVLTF. The CDR3, as DNA: TGTGCCAGCAGCACCCTACTTGCGAAATCTGGGGCCAACGTCCTGACTTTC.

The V gene is TRBV14, the J gene TRBJ2-2; D is unresolved. V lost 6 bases to trimming and J lost 0 bases, with 14 bases between them. Germline values: CDR1 SGHDN, CDR2 FVKESK. The CDR3 totals 16 residues. CDR3 residues: CASSSWTATNTGELFF. The CDR3, as DNA: TGTGCCAGCAGTTCATGGACCGCCACGAACACCGGGGAGCTGTTTTTT.

In its sample, this clonotype was seen many times. This chain joins TRBV20-1 and TRBJ1-1, with 7 bases identical to TRBD1. The trim removed 0 bases at V and 5 bases at J, leaving 9 bases unmatched. The CDR3 consists of 15 residues. Germline V gene lookup returns CDR1 DFQATT and CDR2 SNEGSKA (reference sequence). This CDR3 is CSARDQGGRRTEAFF. CDR3 DNA sequence: TGCAGTGCTAGAGATCAGGGGGGGCGCAGGACTGAAGCTTTCTTT.

This chain uses TRBV7-9 with TRBJ1-1; D unclear. The V gene's germline CDR1 is SEHNR and CDR2 FQNEAQ (reference sequence). This CDR3 has 13 residues. Trimming left V 8 bases short and J 1 base short, with 11 bases between. The CDR3 is CASDLRGNTEAFF. The DNA for the CDR3 is TGTGCCAGCGACCTTCGGGGGAACACTGAAGCTTTCTTT.

This clonotype was counted many times. V gene TRBV5-1 combines with J gene TRBJ1-1, with TRBD1 matching over 9 bases. The V gene end was trimmed by 3 bases and the J gene end by 6 bases; junction bases not matched to a gene: 9. There are 15 residues in the CDR3. CDR1 and CDR2 (germline): SGHRS, YFSETQ. The CDR3 DNA reads as TGCGCCAGCAGCTCCACGACAGGGGGAAGACCTGAAGCTTTCTTT. It specifies CASSSTTGGRPEAFF.

At least ten counts were recorded for this clonotype. V is TRBV27 and J is TRBJ2-5; D unresolved. From germline, CDR1 is MNHEY and CDR2 SMNVEV (reference sequence). The ends were cut back, 1 base at V and 5 bases at J, with 14 bases in the middle. The CDR3 runs to 15 residues. This chain's CDR3 is CASSLYKGLKETQYF. The CDR3 nucleotides read TGTGCCAGCAGTTTATACAAGGGATTGAAGGAGACCCAGTACTTC.

This clonotype was recorded many times. The V call is TRBV11-3, the J call TRBJ2-3; D is unresolved. Trimming pared 6 bases from V and 4 bases from J, leaving 11 bases between. Germline V CDR1 and CDR2: SGHNT, YENEEA. This CDR3 spans 13 amino acids. DNA for the CDR3: TGTGCCAGCAGTTTCCTTGGGGCAGATACGCAGTATTTT. Protein sequence: CASSFLGADTQYF.

The rearrangement links TRBV10-3 to TRBJ2-7; 10 bases match TRBD2. The CDR3 spans 15 residues. Trimming removed 0 bases from V and 2 bases from J; junction bases left unmatched: 1. The germline CDR1 and CDR2 sequences are ENHRY and SYGVKD. CDR3 in amino acids: CAISESLAGAYEQYF. The CDR3 nucleotides are TGTGCCATCAGTGAGTCTCTAGCGGGGGCCTACGAGCAGTACTTC.

This clonotype was seen a few times. The rearrangement uses TRBV3-1 and TRBJ1-1; D is uncertain. The germline gives CDR1 LGHDT, CDR2 YNNKEL (reference sequence). The CDR3 totals 13 residues. V lost 7 bases, J lost 4 bases, and 13 bases lay in between. CDR3 amino acids: CASNQIRGTEAFF. The CDR3 DNA is TGTGCCAGCAACCAGATTAGAGGCACTGAAGCTTTCTTT.

The chain joins TRBV7-8 to TRBJ1-2; D is unresolved. The CDR3 has 17 amino acids. The germline CDR1 and CDR2 sequences are SGHVS and FQNEAQ. Deletions cut 1 base from V and 0 bases from J, with 15 bases between. CDR3 bases: TGTGCCAGCAGCTTAGGACCGGGATTGGGCACTAACTATGGCTACACCTTC. It is translated as CASSLGPGLGTNYGYTF.

This clonotype was found many times. This sequence joins TRBV24-1 and TRBJ1-4; 9 bases align to TRBD1. This CDR3 spans 16 amino acids. In germline, CDR1 is KGHDR, CDR2 SFDVKD. The V segment lost 3 bases and the J segment 3 bases; nucleotides outside the gene matches: 4. The CDR3 protein is CATSDAGQGSNEKLFF. DNA for the CDR3: TGTGCCACCAGTGATGCGGGACAGGGCTCTAATGAAAAACTGTTTTTT.

The chain recombines TRBV6-5 with TRBJ1-2; D gene ambiguous. The germline V gene has CDR1 MNHEY and CDR2 SVGAGI. Deletions cut 5 bases from V and 3 bases from J, with 13 bases between. The CDR3 has 14 amino acids. In DNA form, the CDR3 reads TGTGCCAGCAGTGAAGAGGGAGAAGACTATGGCTACACCTTC. Protein product: CASSEEGEDYGYTF.

The rearrangement uses TRBV20-1 and TRBJ2-3; a possible D gene is TRBD2 (6 bases). V dropped 3 bases and J dropped 5 bases, with 12 bases sitting between them. This CDR3 region has 13 residues. CDR1 and CDR2 (germline): DFQATT, SNEGSKA (reference sequence). Here the CDR3 DNA reads TGCAGTGCTAGCACCAGGAGGGTAGATACGCAGTATTTT. It yields the protein CSASTRRVDTQYF.